Below, 24 T cell receptor beta chains from the same sample are listed, as sequenced in a study of PD-1 blockade in mismatch repair-deficient tumors. TCRdb keeps only in-frame clones here, not all; method: immunoSEQ multiplex PCR. Of tens of thousands of clones detected, more than 75% appear once; the ten largest clones hold roughly 6%. Material: peripheral blood, obtained 2 weeks after starting pembrolizumab. The receptor set was obtained from an adult with mismatch repair-deficient cancer.

The V call is TRBV4-1, the J call TRBJ2-3; D is ambiguous. Germline V gene lookup returns CDR1 MGHRA and CDR2 YSYEKL. The CDR3 is 15 residues long. Trimming removed 4 bases at V and 0 bases at J, with 11 bases between. CDR3 residues: CASSPKTTSTDTQYF. The CDR3, as DNA: TGCGCCAGCAGCCCGAAGACCACTAGCACAGATACGCAGTATTTT.

CDR3 amino acids: CASSQGWDQPQHF. CDR3 sequence (DNA): TGTGCCAGCAGCCAGGGGTGGGATCAGCCCCAGCATTTT. The chain joins TRBV2 to TRBJ1-5; D is possibly TRBD1 (6 bases). This CDR3 region has 13 residues. Trimming removed 6 bases from V and 5 bases from J, with 11 bases in between. CDR1 is SNHLY and CDR2 is FYNNEI in the germline V gene.

The J gene is TRBJ2-1, the V gene TRBV10-3; TRBD1 matches at 8 bases. There are 16 residues in the CDR3. With 3 bases clipped from V and 7 bases from J, the junction kept 11 bases outside the gene matches. Germline CDR1 is ENHRY and CDR2 is SYGVKD. CDR3 DNA sequence: TGTGCCATCAGTGACCCGGACAGGGAAGGTTTTAATGAGCAGTTCTTC. Amino acids: CAISDPDREGFNEQFF.

The J gene is TRBJ2-7, the V gene TRBV25-1; 9 bases align to TRBD1. Unmatched junction bases numbered 4, after V lost 3 bases and J lost 7 bases. The CDR3 runs to 13 residues. Germline CDR1 and CDR2: MGHDK and SYGVNS. In DNA form, the CDR3 reads TGTGCCAGCAGTGACCGGACAGGGGTAGAGCAGTACTTC. This codes for CASSDRTGVEQYF.

V is TRBV6-1 and J is TRBJ2-1, with TRBD2 matching over 7 bases. Germline V gene data show CDR1 as MNHNS and CDR2 as SASEGT. V gave up 2 bases and J gave up 8 bases; unmatched junction bases: 6. This CDR3 contains 14 residues. The CDR3 spells CASSELGGRYEQFF. CDR3 coding DNA: TGTGCCAGCAGTGAATTGGGGGGGAGATATGAGCAGTTCTTC.

The chain joins TRBV19 to TRBJ2-1; tentative D call: TRBD2 (5 bases). Germline V gene data show CDR1 as LNHDA and CDR2 as SQIVND (reference sequence). The CDR3 spans 14 residues. V gave up 3 bases and J gave up 5 bases, with 11 bases separating them. CDR3 in DNA: TGTGCCAGTAGTATTCGACTACTCGACAATGAGCAGTTCTTC. As protein: CASSIRLLDNEQFF.

This chain joins TRBV7-9 and TRBJ1-1; 7 bases agree with TRBD1. After removal of 4 bases from V and 8 bases from J, the junction contained 13 bases not matched to a gene. Per the germline V gene, CDR1 is SEHNR and CDR2 is FQNEAQ (reference sequence). This CDR3 comprises 15 residues. In DNA form, the CDR3 reads TGTGCCAGCAGCTCCGACCGGCCAACAGGGGTAGAAGCTTTCTTT. Translated: CASSSDRPTGVEAFF.

The chain links TRBV6-5 to TRBJ1-3; D gene uncertain. The CDR3 has 15 residues. V lost 6 bases to trimming and J lost 2 bases, with 14 bases between them. Germline V CDR1 and CDR2: MNHEY, SVGAGI. The CDR3 protein is CASRGRVAAGNTIYF. CDR3 nucleotide sequence: TGTGCCAGCAGGGGAAGGGTGGCCGCTGGAAACACCATATATTTT.

The chain joins TRBV7-3 to TRBJ2-1; 11 positions agree with TRBD2. CDR1 SGHTA and CDR2 FQGTGA come from the germline V gene. V gave up 2 bases and J gave up 9 bases; unmatched junction bases: 6. The CDR3 runs 15 residues. In DNA form, the CDR3 reads TGTGCCAGCAGCTTATCACTAGCGGGAGCCCGTGAGCAGTTCTTC. Residues: CASSLSLAGAREQFF.

This chain uses TRBV19 with TRBJ2-6; D might be TRBD2 (5 bases). The CDR3 is made up of 15 amino acids. Germline CDR1 reads LNHDA; CDR2 reads SQIVND (reference sequence). Trimming removed 1 base from V and 1 base from J, with 5 bases in between. Here the CDR3 DNA reads TGTGCCAGTAGTATAGGGGAGTCTGGGGCCAACGTCCTGACTTTC. This encodes CASSIGESGANVLTF. Supplemented by reference TRBV19 and TRBJ2-6, the full variable domain reads DGGITQSPKYLFRKEGQNVTLSCEQNLNHDAMYWYRQDPGQGLRLIYYSQIVNDFQKGDIAEGYSVSREKKESFPLTVTSAQKNPTAFYLCASSIGESGANVLTFGAGSRLTVL.

There are a few counts of this clone. V and J are TRBV11-2 and TRBJ2-7; 8 bases line up with TRBD2. J lost 4 bases, V lost 1 base, and 6 bases had no gene match. The CDR3 is 15 amino acids. Germline V gene data show CDR1 as SGHAT and CDR2 as FQNNGV. CDR3: CASSLVDSGGYEQYF. Here the CDR3 DNA reads TGTGCCAGCAGCTTAGTGGACAGCGGGGGTTACGAGCAGTACTTC.

This clone rates as medium-sized. The chain combines TRBV9 with TRBJ2-3; 9 bases agree with TRBD2. CDR3 length: 16 residues. V trimming: 0 bases; J trimming: 5 bases; junction bases outside the gene matches: 7. Per the germline V gene, CDR1 is SGDLS and CDR2 is YYNGEE. CDR3 DNA: TGTGCCAGCAGCGTAGAATGGCGGGAGGGCGTAGATACGCAGTATTTT. Amino acid sequence: CASSVEWREGVDTQYF.

The gene calls are TRBV6-1 and TRBJ2-7, with 8 bases aligning to TRBD1. The length of the CDR3 is 14 residues. V dropped 5 bases and J dropped 2; count of bases not matched to a gene: 5. CDR1 is MNHNS, CDR2 SASEGT, per germline. The CDR3 bases are TGTGCCAGCAGTCCGACAGGGGAACCCTACGAGCAGTACTTC. Amino acid sequence: CASSPTGEPYEQYF.

This chain's CDR3 is CASSREREDTQYF. CDR3 nucleotides: TGTGCCAGTAGTCGAGAGCGGGAAGATACGCAGTATTTT. V gene TRBV19 combines with J gene TRBJ2-3, with TRBD2 matching 7 bases. The trim removed 5 bases at V and 5 bases at J, leaving 4 bases unmatched. The germline gives CDR1 LNHDA, CDR2 SQIVND (reference sequence). CDR3 length equals 13 residues.

The chain uses TRBV30 and TRBJ2-1, with D unclear. V was shortened by 4 bases and J by 1 base, with 11 bases between the two germline ends. Looked up from germline, CDR1 is GTSNPN and CDR2 is SVGIG (reference sequence). This CDR3 region has 14 residues. The chain's CDR3 is CAWTGDASYNEQFF. The CDR3 bases are TGTGCCTGGACTGGCGACGCATCCTACAATGAGCAGTTCTTC.

The chain is built from TRBV19 and TRBJ2-2; D is undetermined. The CDR3 has 11 residues. The V and J ends lost 6 bases and 5 bases respectively, with 4 bases between them. Germline V lookup: CDR1 LNHDA, CDR2 SQIVND (reference sequence). This CDR3 is CASRLTGELFF. The CDR3 nucleotides read TGTGCCAGTAGGTTGACCGGGGAGCTGTTTTTT.

This rearrangement joins TRBV23-1 to TRBJ2-5, with 7 nucleotides matching TRBD1. Being an ORF, TRBV23-1 has a function that is uncertain. Trimming removed 6 bases from V and 7 bases from J; junction bases left unmatched: 14. The CDR3 spans 15 residues. The CDR3 DNA is TGCGCCAGCAGACGCACCTCGACAGGGTTTGTGACCCAGTACTTC. Translation gives CASRRTSTGFVTQYF.

This CDR3 is CASGGTGGSKNIQYF. Here the CDR3 DNA reads TGCGCCAGCGGAGGGACAGGGGGGTCCAAAAACATTCAGTACTTC. The V and J genes are TRBV10-2 and TRBJ2-4; 11 bases are shared with TRBD1. The CDR3 length is 15 residues. Trimming took 8 bases from V and 2 from J; bases not matched to a gene: 5. Germline CDR1 reads WSHSY; CDR2 reads SAAADI.

V usage is TRBV18 and J usage is TRBJ1-4; D is possibly TRBD1 (6 bases). The CDR3 is 16 amino acids. From germline, CDR1 is KGHSH and CDR2 LQKENI. Trimming took 0 bases from V and 4 from J, leaving 12 bases between them. The CDR3 protein is CASSPPRAGDNEKLFF. The CDR3 bases are TGTGCCAGCTCACCACCCCGTGCAGGGGATAATGAAAAACTGTTTTTT.

The chain has TRBV4-2 and TRBJ2-1, with a possible D match to TRBD1 (6 bases). Germline V gene lookup returns CDR1 LGHNA and CDR2 YNFKEQ. The ends were cut back, 5 bases at V and 2 bases at J, with 19 bases in the middle. This CDR3 region has 17 residues. The CDR3 sequence is CASSFTVSGTPYNEQFF. Here the CDR3 DNA reads TGTGCCAGCAGCTTCACGGTATCCGGGACACCCTACAATGAGCAGTTCTTC.

The chain carries TRBV27 and TRBJ2-3; the D is unclear. Germline V gene data show CDR1 as MNHEY and CDR2 as SMNVEV (reference sequence). V shed 5 bases and J shed 1 base, with 16 bases lying between them. The CDR3 is made up of 16 amino acids. In DNA, the CDR3 is TGTGCCAGCAGTCAGAATATTACCTCATGCACAGATACGCAGTATTTT. Translated: CASSQNITSCTDTQYF.

V is TRBV7-9 and J is TRBJ2-5; 14 nucleotides align to TRBD2. Looked up from germline, CDR1 is SEHNR and CDR2 is FQNEAQ (reference sequence). V gave up 6 bases and J gave up 1 base; unmatched junction bases: 10. CDR3 length equals 18 residues. CDR3 nucleotides: TGTGCCAGCAGACCCGGACTAGCGGGAGGCCGAACCCAAGAGACCCAGTACTTC. Translated, it gives CASRPGLAGGRTQETQYF.

This clone occurred once. The V gene is TRBV7-6, the J gene TRBJ1-5; 7 bases agree with TRBD1. The V and J ends lost 4 bases and 6 bases, in that order; junction bases with no gene match: 6. Germline loops: CDR1 SGHVS, CDR2 FNYEAQ. The CDR3 extends over 14 amino acids. The CDR3 region is CASSSDRVSQPQHF. As DNA, the CDR3 is TGTGCCAGCAGCTCCGACAGGGTTAGTCAGCCCCAGCATTTT.

The J gene is TRBJ2-2, the V gene TRBV19; 7 nucleotides match TRBD1. The CDR3 totals 14 residues. V lost 10 bases, J lost 8 bases, and 13 bases stayed unmatched. The germline gives CDR1 LNHDA, CDR2 SQIVND (reference sequence). The DNA of the CDR3 is TGTGCCATCGGGGACAGTTTTAAATCTGGGGAGCTGTTTTTT. As protein: CAIGDSFKSGELFF.